This TCR beta chain derives from a study of shared clonotypes between healthy human individuals. About this clone: The antigen is undetermined.

Study conclusions and caveats: Sampling involved blood alone; tissue repertoires likely differ.

The CDR3 length is 13 residues. With V trimmed by 9 bases and J by 2 bases, 5 bases remained unmatched. CDR1 and CDR2 from the germline V gene are LNHDA and SQIVND (reference sequence). Repertoires were generated with immunoSEQ multiplex PCR, while TCRdb's copy carries only in-frame clones and drops some. The sample lists around 1.5 million clones; approximately 98% were seen once. This chain joins TRBV19 and TRBJ2-3; 7 bases are a match to TRBD1. The receptor was isolated from a man aged 25-45 years in good health. What was sequenced was naive CD4+ T cells sorted from blood. Subset reported: CD45RA+ positively selected. The chain's CDR3 is CASRTGSTDTQYF. In DNA form, the CDR3 reads TGTGCCAGCAGGACAGGTTCCACAGATACGCAGTATTTT.